Sequencing of this T cell receptor (beta chain) was carried out in a study of T cells after yellow fever vaccination. Study-level results: Repertoires obtained by FACS sorting could include abundant clonotypes that entered as contaminants from the bulk population. Peak timing came faster in the weaker secondary response, day 5 versus 15.

TCRdb processed the 5' RACE reads anew with MiXCR; each CDR3 protein has one entry. The data contain 300,000 to 400,000 distinct CDR3 sequences, 6% to 8% of them seen just once; the ten biggest clones take up about 15%. This clonotype was counted many times. What it binds is unknown. Looked up from germline, CDR1 is MNHEY and CDR2 is SVGEGT. This CDR3 spans 17 amino acids. Trimming cost V 4 bases and J 2 bases, with 20 bases left between them. V and J are TRBV6-2 or TRBV6-3 and TRBJ2-5; D may be TRBD1 or TRBD2 (6 bases each). The sequencing used PBMCs, collected 5 days after the yellow fever booster vaccination. This receptor was obtained from a man aged 30 to 39 who received the YFV17D yellow fever vaccine. DNA for the CDR3: TGTGCCAGCAGTTTGGGTCCCTCGGGGGCCCCTCAAGAGACCCAGTACTTC. This codes for CASSLGPSGAPQETQYF.